This TCR beta chain originates from a study of CDR3 diversity in severe acne. TCRdb ran MiXCR on the PCR reads and lists one entry per CDR3 protein. The sample lists about 93,000 distinct CDR3 sequences; roughly half were seen once. The V gene's germline CDR1 is SNHLY and CDR2 FYNNEI. The CDR3 is 10 amino acids. Between the trimmed V and J ends, which lost 6 bases and 11 bases, there was a span of 8 bases. Material for sequencing was blood. The receptor was isolated from a male donor in good health, serving as a control. J is TRBJ1-5 and V is TRBV2; D gene unclear. CDR3 nucleotide sequence: TGTGCCAGCAGGGGCAAGGCCCAGCATTTT. Protein product: CASRGKAQHF.